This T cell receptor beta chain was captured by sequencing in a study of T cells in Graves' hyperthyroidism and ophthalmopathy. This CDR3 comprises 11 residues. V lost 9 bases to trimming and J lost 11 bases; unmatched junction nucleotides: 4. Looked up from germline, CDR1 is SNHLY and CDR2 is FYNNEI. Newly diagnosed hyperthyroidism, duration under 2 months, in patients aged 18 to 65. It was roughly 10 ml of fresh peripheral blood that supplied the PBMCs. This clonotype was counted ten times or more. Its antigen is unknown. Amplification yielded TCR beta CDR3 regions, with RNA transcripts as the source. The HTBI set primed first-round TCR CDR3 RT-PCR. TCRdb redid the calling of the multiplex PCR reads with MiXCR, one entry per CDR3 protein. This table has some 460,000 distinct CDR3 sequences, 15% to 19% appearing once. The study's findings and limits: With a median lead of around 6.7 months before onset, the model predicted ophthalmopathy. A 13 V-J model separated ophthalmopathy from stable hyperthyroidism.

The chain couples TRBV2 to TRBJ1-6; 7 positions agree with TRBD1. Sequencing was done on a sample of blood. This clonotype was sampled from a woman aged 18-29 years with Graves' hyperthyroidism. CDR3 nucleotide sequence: TGTGCCAGTCGACAGGGACCACCCCTCCACTTT. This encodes CASRQGPPLHF.